The table lists the clone carrying this T cell receptor (beta chain) with a few counts. What it binds is unknown. This sample was taken from a study of cytomegalovirus exposure and HLA in healthy donors. Study-wide background: Early released data had around 79 million unique TCRs, all coming from HLA-typed donors. Findings and caveats of the study: Rarity marked most TCR sequences, yet some public TCRs occurred in many donors. In a later analysis, TCR beta V- and J-gene trimming showed a link to a missense DCLRE1C variant. Reports indicate that TCR beta sequences accurately predicted the HLA-A and HLA-B alleles of most subjects.

The ends were cut back, 4 bases at V and 0 bases at J, with 9 bases in the middle. Germline lookup yields CDR1 SGHRS and CDR2 YFSETQ. CDR3 size: 14 residues. PCR amplification relied on 60 Vbeta primers (plus 13 Jbeta primers). Generated by immunoSEQ multiplex PCR, the TCRdb table keeps only in-frame clones and is missing some. Of about 88,000 clones in the sample, more than 65% were seen once. Sequenced material: PBMCs. The chain employs TRBV5-1 and TRBJ2-3, with D uncertain. This receptor was obtained from a woman aged 18 to 35 in good health and CMV-seropositive. Here the CDR3 DNA reads TGCGCCAGCAGCCCAGACTCTAGCACAGATACGCAGTATTTT. Amino acids: CASSPDSSTDTQYF. The entire variable domain, with the rest obtained from reference TRBV5-1 and TRBJ2-3, is as follows: KAGVTQTPRYLIKTRGQQVTLSCSPISGHRSVSWYQQTPGQGLQFLFEYFSETQRNKGNFPGRFSGRQFSNSRSEMNVSTLELGDSALYLCASSPDSSTDTQYFGPGTRLTVL.